A selection of T cell receptor beta chains follows, all from one sample in a study of blood T cell repertoires in COVID-19. The data were produced by immunoSEQ multiplex PCR, yet TCRdb's version contains in-frame clones alone and is incomplete. Of over 30,000 clones in the sample, almost 90% are singletons; the top ten hold around 10%. Material for sequencing was peripheral blood. These TCRs come from a man in his 70s with acute or convalescent COVID-19. Both conserved end residues are part of each CDR3. The D gene is left open where the match is weak. Some rows mark clone size as missing; the rest say once, few, many or name a class of expanded clone.

V,size,D,J,CDR3,DNA
TRBV7-3,-,-,TRBJ2-7,CASSFRRTGTQVEQYF,TGTGCCAGCAGCTTTCGGCGGACCGGGACACAGGTCGAGCAGTACTTC
TRBV6-5,-,-,TRBJ1-1,CASSPISGTEAFF,TGTGCCAGCAGCCCCATTAGCGGCACTGAAGCTTTCTTT
TRBV9,once,TRBD1,TRBJ2-7,CASSPKTGVTHEQYF,TGTGCCAGCAGCCCGAAGACAGGGGTCACCCACGAGCAGTACTTC
TRBV6-6,-,TRBD2,TRBJ2-7,CASSQLAGASEQYF,TGTGCCAGCAGCCAACTAGCGGGAGCAAGCGAGCAGTACTTC
TRBV5-6,-,TRBD1,TRBJ2-7,CASSFTGGAGEQYF,TGTGCCAGCAGCTTTACAGGGGGCGCCGGGGAGCAGTACTTC
TRBV5-5,-,TRBD2,TRBJ2-5,CASSVSGTNQETQYF,TGTGCCAGCAGCGTTAGCGGGACCAACCAAGAGACCCAGTACTTC
TRBV19,few,-,TRBJ2-3,CASSIMASTDTQYF,TGTGCCAGTAGTATTATGGCTAGCACAGATACGCAGTATTTT
TRBV7-2,once,TRBD1,TRBJ2-6,CASSLSGTDLSGANVLTF,TGTGCCAGCAGCCTTTCAGGGACAGACCTATCTGGGGCCAACGTCCTGACTTTC
TRBV6-5,-,TRBD1,TRBJ1-5,CASRYTGAGPQHF,TGTGCCAGCAGGTATACAGGGGCTGGGCCCCAGCATTTT
TRBV5-6,-,-,TRBJ1-6,CASSLPGEVNSPLHF,TGTGCCAGCAGCTTACCGGGGGAGGTTAATTCACCCCTCCACTTT
TRBV28,-,-,TRBJ2-1,CASTESGLYSYNEQFF,TGTGCCAGCACCGAATCAGGGCTATACTCCTACAATGAGCAGTTCTTC
TRBV10-2,-,TRBD1,TRBJ1-6,CASSEMTGAPETLHF,TGCGCCAGCAGCGAAATGACAGGGGCCCCCGAGACCCTCCACTTT
TRBV7-9,-,-,TRBJ1-1,CASSLRGESTEAFF,TGTGCCAGCAGCTTAAGAGGAGAAAGCACTGAAGCTTTCTTT
TRBV5-1,-,-,TRBJ1-2,CASSPGGGGAGYGYTF,TGCGCCAGCAGCCCCGGCGGGGGGGGCGCAGGGTATGGCTACACCTTC
TRBV29-1,-,TRBD1,TRBJ1-1,CSVDKGQLNTEAFF,TGCAGCGTTGATAAGGGACAGCTGAACACTGAAGCTTTCTTT
TRBV19,-,TRBD1,TRBJ2-5,CASRTGGPQETQYF,TGTGCCAGCCGGACAGGGGGACCCCAAGAGACCCAGTACTTC
TRBV2,few,-,TRBJ1-2,CASSVSYGYTF,TGTGCCAGCAGTGTCAGCTATGGCTACACCTTC
TRBV27,-,TRBD1,TRBJ2-5,CASSLTGTGGSETQYF,TGTGCCAGCAGTCTGACCGGGACAGGGGGCTCAGAGACCCAGTACTTC
TRBV5-1,-,TRBD1,TRBJ1-5,CASSLTGEYQPQHF,TGCGCCAGCAGCTTGACAGGGGAGTATCAGCCCCAGCATTTT
TRBV6-2/TRBV6-3,-,-,TRBJ2-3,CASSYSAGTDTQYF,TGTGCCAGCAGTTACTCCGCGGGCACAGATACGCAGTATTTT
TRBV20-1,-,TRBD1,TRBJ2-3,CSASRAAGGTNTQYF,TGCAGTGCTAGTAGGGCGGCAGGGGGCACAAATACGCAGTATTTT
TRBV2,-,TRBD1,TRBJ2-5,CASSRPGTGGQETQYF,TGTGCCAGCAGTCGCCCCGGGACAGGGGGACAAGAGACCCAGTACTTC
TRBV4-1,-,-,TRBJ2-4,CASSQAAGGILAKNIQYF,TGCGCCAGCAGCCAAGCCGCCGGGGGAATACTAGCCAAAAACATTCAGTACTTC
TRBV18,-,TRBD1,TRBJ1-1,CASSPTDRDTEAFF,TGTGCCAGCTCACCGACAGACAGGGACACTGAAGCTTTCTTT
TRBV4-3,-,TRBD1,TRBJ1-2,CASSQVQVRDRVGYTF,TGCGCCAGCAGCCAAGTCCAAGTCCGGGACAGGGTTGGCTACACCTTC
TRBV7-2,-,-,TRBJ1-6,CASSLAPGNSPLHF,TGTGCCAGCAGCTTAGCCCCAGGGAATTCACCCCTCCACTTT
TRBV27,-,-,TRBJ2-5,CASSLSEGVGETQYF,TGTGCCAGCTCACTAAGCGAGGGGGTTGGAGAGACCCAGTACTTC
TRBV15,-,-,TRBJ2-1,CATSREVAANHNEQFF,TGTGCCACCAGCAGAGAGGTGGCGGCGAACCACAATGAGCAGTTCTTC
TRBV25-1,-,TRBD1,TRBJ1-5,CASSGQGSRGNQPQHF,TGTGCCAGCAGTGGACAGGGGTCCAGAGGCAATCAGCCCCAGCATTTT
TRBV12-5,-,TRBD2,TRBJ2-3,CASGLVIGAGEGDTQYF,TGTGCTAGTGGTTTGGTAATCGGGGCGGGAGAGGGAGATACGCAGTATTTT
TRBV9,-,-,TRBJ1-1,CASSVGQSNTEAFF,TGTGCCAGCAGCGTAGGACAGTCGAACACTGAAGCTTTCTTT
TRBV11-2,-,-,TRBJ2-3,CASSPRVSSPDTQYF,TGTGCCAGCAGCCCGAGGGTTAGTTCCCCAGATACGCAGTATTTT
TRBV7-6,-,-,TRBJ1-4,CASSLGTSNEKLFF,TGTGCCAGCAGCTTAGGGACTTCTAATGAAAAACTGTTTTTT
TRBV20-1,-,TRBD2,TRBJ2-1,CSASTGGTNEQFF,TGCAGTGCTAGTACGGGAGGGACCAATGAGCAGTTCTTC
TRBV20-1,-,-,TRBJ2-1,CSASRGPIGNNEQFF,TGCAGTGCTAGTCGCGGTCCCATAGGAAACAATGAGCAGTTCTTC
TRBV4-2,-,TRBD1,TRBJ2-6,CASSLLEDRGSAGANVLTF,TGTGCCAGCAGCCTCCTTGAGGACAGGGGGTCGGCTGGGGCCAACGTCCTGACTTTC
TRBV19,once,-,TRBJ1-5,CASSARRIDSNQPQHF,TGTGCCAGTAGTGCTCGCAGGATTGATAGCAATCAGCCCCAGCATTTT
TRBV6-5,once,-,TRBJ2-7,CASSRGQYEQYF,TGTGCCAGCAGCCGAGGACAGTACGAGCAGTACTTC
TRBV5-1,-,TRBD1,TRBJ2-1,CASSLEGTGVSYNEQFF,TGCGCCAGCAGCTTGGAGGGGACAGGGGTTTCCTACAATGAGCAGTTCTTC
TRBV19,-,TRBD2,TRBJ2-3,CASSGASGTPSTDTQYF,TGTGCCAGTAGTGGGGCTAGCGGGACGCCTAGCACAGATACGCAGTATTTT
TRBV19,-,-,TRBJ2-3,CASSNRERVGDTQYF,TGTGCCAGTAGTAATAGAGAGAGGGTGGGAGATACGCAGTATTTT